A selection of T cell receptor beta chains follows, all from one sample in a study of blood T cell repertoires in COVID-19. The assay was immunoSEQ multiplex PCR, and TCRdb's table has in-frame clones only and misses some. In the table there are some 31,000 clones, nearly 90% of which are singletons. Specimen: peripheral blood. All receptors come from a man in his 60s with active COVID-19. The CDR3 runs from the conserved cysteine through the conserved F or W. Fields, in order: J gene, V gene, clone size, D gene, CDR3 protein, CDR3 DNA. The D gene is left open where the match is weak. Size values are once, few and many counts, or a class for expanded clones, and some rows have none.

TRBJ2-2 | TRBV6-5 | - | - | CASSYSTSGGELFF | TGTGCCAGCAGTTACTCGACTAGTGGCGGGGAGCTGTTTTTT
TRBJ1-4 | TRBV10-1 | - | - | CASSDGSNEKLFF | TGCGCCAGCAGTGACGGGTCTAATGAAAAACTGTTTTTT
TRBJ1-4 | TRBV29-1 | - | TRBD1 | CSVEGTGADEKLFF | TGCAGCGTTGAAGGGACAGGGGCTGATGAAAAACTGTTTTTT
TRBJ2-5 | TRBV11-3 | - | TRBD2 | CASSAKRGPWDQETQYF | TGTGCCAGCAGCGCTAAGCGGGGGCCCTGGGACCAAGAGACCCAGTACTTC
TRBJ2-2 | TRBV7-6 | - | - | CASSLIRVGAQTGELFF | TGTGCCAGCAGCTTAATTCGGGTGGGGGCGCAAACCGGGGAGCTGTTTTTT
TRBJ2-1 | TRBV10-1 | - | - | CASSERLDNEQFF | TGCGCCAGCAGTGAGCGGCTAGACAATGAGCAGTTCTTC
TRBJ1-6 | TRBV27 | - | TRBD1 | CASSLTGARSPLHF | TGTGCCAGCAGTTTGACAGGGGCTCGTTCACCCCTCCACTTT
TRBJ1-2 | TRBV19 | - | - | CASSMAAGADYGYTF | TGTGCCAGTAGTATGGCGGCAGGGGCTGACTATGGCTACACCTTC
TRBJ2-4 | TRBV28 | - | TRBD2 | CASSQGTSGKNIQYF | TGTGCCAGCAGCCAAGGGACTAGCGGCAAAAACATTCAGTACTTC
TRBJ2-2 | TRBV19 | once | TRBD1 | CATMDRGRNGELFF | TGTGCCACCATGGACAGGGGGCGTAACGGGGAGCTGTTTTTT
TRBJ1-1 | TRBV27 | - | TRBD1 | CASRSKGAEAFF | TGTGCCAGCAGGTCAAAGGGGGCGGAAGCTTTCTTT
TRBJ2-5 | TRBV10-3 | few | - | CAISGGTRGTQYF | TGTGCCATCAGTGGGGGGACTCGGGGGACCCAGTACTTC
TRBJ1-4 | TRBV2 | - | - | CASQGTGAPTNEKLFF | TGTGCCAGCCAAGGGACGGGAGCCCCAACTAATGAAAAACTGTTTTTT
TRBJ2-3 | TRBV9 | - | - | CASSVGTGSTDTQYF | TGTGCCAGCAGCGTAGGAACAGGGAGCACAGATACGCAGTATTTT
TRBJ2-3 | TRBV7-9 | - | - | CATKSRRSTDTQYF | TGTGCCACCAAATCCAGGCGATCCACAGATACGCAGTATTTT
TRBJ1-1 | TRBV5-1 | - | - | CASSPPGSQNTEAFF | TGCGCCAGCAGCCCCCCGGGGAGCCAGAACACTGAAGCTTTCTTT
TRBJ1-1 | TRBV11-3 | - | - | CASSLDFRGTEAFF | TGTGCCAGCAGCTTAGATTTCAGGGGAACTGAAGCTTTCTTT
TRBJ2-7 | TRBV4-3 | - | - | CASSQEPRSYEQYF | TGCGCCAGCAGCCAAGAACCCAGGTCATACGAGCAGTACTTC
TRBJ1-1 | TRBV27 | - | - | CASSLYAGGGTEAFF | TGTGCCAGCAGTTTATATGCAGGCGGGGGCACTGAAGCTTTCTTT
TRBJ2-7 | TRBV3-1/TRBV3-2 | - | - | CASSQGDIEFYF | TGTGCCAGCAGCCAAGGGGACATCGAGTTCTACTTC
TRBJ2-5 | TRBV5-1 | - | TRBD1 | CASSPGQGRGTQYF | TGCGCCAGCAGCCCGGGACAGGGGCGGGGGACCCAGTACTTC
TRBJ2-7 | TRBV7-8 | few | - | CASSLARLAYEQYF | TGTGCCAGCAGCTTAGCGCGCCTTGCCTACGAGCAGTACTTC
TRBJ1-2 | TRBV7-9 | few | - | CASSSAGAHSYTF | TGTGCCAGCAGCTCCGCAGGGGCTCATAGCTACACCTTC
TRBJ2-3 | TRBV2 | - | TRBD2 | CASRNLGTSGTDTQYF | TGTGCCAGCCGGAATCTAGGGACTAGCGGGACAGATACGCAGTATTTT
TRBJ1-3 | TRBV6-5 | - | - | CASSYGGKTGNTIYF | TGTGCCAGCAGTTACGGGGGGAAAACCGGAAACACCATATATTTT
TRBJ2-3 | TRBV10-3 | - | TRBD1 | CAITNRGQGDTQYF | TGTGCCATCACTAACAGGGGGCAGGGAGATACGCAGTATTTT
TRBJ2-3 | TRBV14 | - | - | CASSQERGSGTQYF | TGTGCCAGCAGCCAAGAACGGGGGAGCGGAACGCAGTATTTT
TRBJ2-2 | TRBV25-1 | once | - | CASSPSGGSGELFF | TGTGCCAGCAGTCCGAGCGGAGGGTCCGGGGAGCTGTTTTTT
TRBJ2-7 | TRBV5-4 | - | TRBD2 | CASSRSGGASYEQYF | TGTGCCAGCAGCCGAAGCGGGGGGGCCTCCTACGAGCAGTACTTC
TRBJ2-5 | TRBV19 | - | - | CASSFRETQYF | TGTGCCAGTAGTTTTCGGGAGACCCAGTACTTC
TRBJ1-1 | TRBV2 | once | - | CASSSGTSNEAFF | TGTGCCAGCAGCTCCGGGACATCAAATGAAGCTTTCTTT
TRBJ1-1 | TRBV28 | - | - | CASSLRTRGPEAFF | TGTGCCAGCAGCCTCCGGACCCGAGGGCCTGAAGCTTTCTTT
TRBJ1-2 | TRBV5-1 | - | TRBD1 | CASSSGTGPAYTYGYTF | TGCGCCAGCAGCTCAGGGACAGGGCCAGCCTACACTTATGGCTACACCTTC
TRBJ1-2 | TRBV4-1 | - | - | CASMGQEYGYTF | TGCGCCAGCATGGGACAAGAATATGGCTACACCTTC
TRBJ2-2 | TRBV12-1 | - | - | CASSPQFVGELFF | TGTGCCAGCAGCCCGCAGTTTGTCGGGGAGCTGTTTTTT
TRBJ2-7 | TRBV7-6 | - | - | CASSLAGSNEQYF | TGTGCCAGCAGCCTGGCAGGATCCAACGAGCAGTACTTC
TRBJ1-1 | TRBV6-5 | - | - | CASSSRHPSGAEAFF | TGTGCCAGCAGTTCCCGACATCCTTCGGGGGCTGAAGCTTTCTTT
TRBJ1-2 | TRBV19 | - | - | CASSIRGEGYGYTF | TGTGCCAGTAGTATTCGGGGGGAGGGCTATGGCTACACCTTC
TRBJ1-2 | TRBV12-3/TRBV12-4 | - | - | CASSFLRHGYTF | TGTGCCAGCAGTTTTCTCAGGCATGGCTACACCTTC
TRBJ2-2 | TRBV9 | once | TRBD1 | CASSAQTGVDTGELFF | TGTGCCAGCAGCGCACAGACAGGGGTCGACACCGGGGAGCTGTTTTTT
TRBJ2-7 | TRBV5-1 | - | TRBD1 | CASSPGGTGVPYEQYF | TGCGCCAGCAGCCCGGGAGGGACAGGGGTACCCTACGAGCAGTACTTC
TRBJ2-3 | TRBV6-2/TRBV6-3 | once | TRBD2 | CASSYAAGGAISTDTQYF | TGTGCCAGCAGTTACGCTGCGGGGGGGGCCATTAGCACAGATACGCAGTATTTT
TRBJ1-5 | TRBV5-6 | - | - | CASSLTGDWGQPQHF | TGTGCCAGCAGCTTGACCGGGGATTGGGGTCAGCCCCAGCATTTT
TRBJ2-7 | TRBV21-1 | - | - | CASIRTDTPYEQYF | TGTGCCAGCATCAGGACAGACACCCCCTACGAGCAGTACTTC
TRBJ2-2 | TRBV7-8 | - | TRBD2 | CASSLAAGLAGGRNTGELFF | TGTGCCAGCAGCTTAGCGGCGGGACTAGCGGGGGGGCGAAACACCGGGGAGCTGTTTTTT
TRBJ2-5 | TRBV7-2 | - | TRBD2 | CASSPQRGERETQYF | TGTGCCAGCAGCCCCCAGCGGGGCGAACGGGAGACCCAGTACTTC
TRBJ2-7 | TRBV6-2/TRBV6-3 | - | TRBD2 | CASSVILLGGGARREQYF | TGTGCCAGCAGTGTCATCCTCTTGGGCGGGGGGGCCAGGCGCGAGCAGTACTTC
TRBJ2-2 | TRBV15 | - | TRBD1 | CATSGDRFDTGELFF | TGTGCCACCAGCGGGGACAGGTTCGACACCGGGGAGCTGTTTTTT
TRBJ1-4 | TRBV5-4 | - | TRBD1 | CASSQTGLGEKLFF | TGTGCCAGCAGCCAGACAGGGCTCGGTGAAAAACTGTTTTTT
TRBJ1-2 | TRBV5-4 | - | - | CASSPRGLANYGYTF | TGTGCCAGCAGCCCCAGGGGTCTAGCTAACTATGGCTACACCTTC